This T cell receptor beta chain was recovered during a study of CXCR3-negative and CXCR3-positive naive CD8 T cells. Study-level background: Collectively, the libraries yielded about 140 million TRB reads in total, at about 1.5 +/- 0.3 million per library.

Worth noting for this clonotype: Antigen specificity is unknown.

The CDR3 contains 13 residues. In germline, CDR1 is MNHEY, CDR2 SMNVEV (reference sequence). The sorter processed each CD8+ T cell subset in triplicate at some 300,000 cells apiece. A CD45RO-CCR7+CD27+CD95- phenotype identified naive CD8+ T cells. Libraries were UMI-labeled 5' RACE TRB cDNA. TCRdb re-called the 5' RACE reads; every CDR3 protein appears as one record, without DNA. This sample's table has 150,000 or so distinct CDR3 sequences. Study-level points and caveats: TRB CDR3 hydrophobicity was greater in CXCR3-positive naive cells than in CXCR3-negative naive cells.

Sequencing was done on a sample of naive CXCR3+ CD8+ T cells from blood. Indicated subset: CD45RO-CCR7+CD27+CD95- naive CD8+ T cells expressing CXCR3 (TNR3+). This chain links TRBV27 with TRBJ1-1. This clonotype was sampled from a human donor in good health. Some clones in this sample may be carry-over from other donors' samples. CDR3 protein: CASTPAGGTEAFF.